The clone carrying this T cell receptor (beta chain) was counted between two and nine times. Its target is not known. Trimming cost V 4 bases and J 0 bases, with 6 bases left between them. Germline assignment: CDR1 MNHEY and CDR2 SVGAGI. The CDR3 extends over 14 amino acids. This specimen comes from a study of response to subunit inactivated influenza vaccine. TCRdb independently ran MiXCR on the RT-PCR reads; one entry per CDR3 protein. In the table there are about 780,000 distinct CDR3 sequences, under 20% of which are singletons. Overall study results and limits: The authors proposed limited new T cell recruitment per seasonal influenza vaccination.

Sequenced here: PBMCs from blood, sampled around 5 days after vaccination. The origin of this receptor is a man aged 45 to 65 who received an inactivated influenza vaccine. J is TRBJ2-2 and V is TRBV6-5; D remains unclear. This CDR3 reads CASSSPANTGELFF. CDR3 DNA sequence: TGTGCCAGCAGTTCGCCAGCGAACACCGGGGAGCTGTTTTTT.